These 31 T cell receptor beta chains share one sample of origin, sequenced in a study of blood T cell repertoires in COVID-19. Generated by immunoSEQ multiplex PCR, the TCRdb table keeps only in-frame clones and is missing some. The sample comprises about 40,000 clones, around 83% of which are singletons, and approximately 19% rests with the top ten. Sequencing used peripheral blood. Receptors originate from a man aged 45-65 years in a cohort sampled during active COVID-19.

The chain recombines TRBV9 with TRBJ2-1, with D maybe TRBD1 (6 bases). The CDR3 contains 14 residues. CDR1 is SGDLS, CDR2 YYNGEE, per germline. Between the trimmed V and J ends, which lost 3 bases and 5 bases, there was a span of 12 bases. The CDR3 spells CASSAITGNNEQFF. The DNA of the CDR3 is TGTGCCAGCAGCGCAATCACAGGGAACAATGAGCAGTTCTTC.

In nucleotides, the CDR3 is TGCGCCAGCAGCCAAGAGGTATCAGCGGGGATCACAGATACGCAGTATTTT. Residues: CASSQEVSAGITDTQYF. The gene calls are TRBV4-3 and TRBJ2-3, with 7 nucleotides matching TRBD2. V lost 0 bases, J lost 2 bases, and 8 bases stayed unmatched. Germline V gene sequence: CDR1 LGHNA, CDR2 YSLEER. The CDR3 extends over 17 amino acids.

J is TRBJ1-2 and V is TRBV3-1 (or the pseudogene TRBV3-2), with D unresolved. V was trimmed by 3 bases and J by 10 bases, leaving 18 bases between them. The CDR3 covers 14 residues. Germline V gene data show CDR1 as LGHDT and CDR2 as YNNKEL (reference sequence). CDR3 sequence reads: CASSQAKTITTYTF. In nucleotides, the CDR3 is TGTGCCAGCAGCCAGGCTAAGACTATAACTACCTACACCTTC.

The J gene is TRBJ2-7, the V gene TRBV10-2; the match to TRBD1 covers 7 bases. V lost 2 bases, J lost 3 bases, and 4 bases stayed unmatched. The CDR3 consists of 14 residues. From germline, CDR1 is WSHSY and CDR2 SAAADI. CDR3 coding DNA: TGCGCCAGCAGTGAGCCCCGGGACAGCTACGAGCAGTACGTC. Its translation is CASSEPRDSYEQYV.

This clone was seen only once. V usage is TRBV7-2 and J usage is TRBJ1-2; D possibly corresponds to TRBD1 (5 bases). V lost 2 bases to trimming and J lost 2 bases, with 15 bases between them. Germline loops: CDR1 SGHTA, CDR2 FQGNSA. This CDR3 is 16 amino acids long. DNA for the CDR3: TGTGCCAGCAGCTTATCCCGTGACAGTCTAAACTATGGCTACACCTTC. Its protein product is CASSLSRDSLNYGYTF.

The chain employs TRBV21-1 and TRBJ1-2. TRBV21-1 is a pseudogene locus. This CDR3 has 15 amino acids. The CDR3 protein is CASSKAREGVYGYTF. The CDR3 nucleotides read TGTGCCAGCAGCAAAGCGCGGGAGGGGGTCTATGGCTACACCTTC.

The chain joins TRBV18 to TRBJ2-1; 10 positions match TRBD2. V shed 5 bases, J shed 0 bases, and the junction held 4 bases outside the gene matches. Germline-derived CDR1 and CDR2 are KGHSH and LQKENI. This CDR3 has 16 residues. Here the CDR3 DNA reads TGTGCCAGCTCATCCTCTAGCGGGAGCTCCTACAATGAGCAGTTCTTC. Its translation is CASSSSSGSSYNEQFF.

The V gene is TRBV11-3, the J gene TRBJ2-1; 7 bases line up with TRBD2. The CDR3 contains 15 residues. Germline CDR1 is SGHNT and CDR2 is YENEEA. Trimming at V came to 5 bases and at J to 4 bases, leaving 8 bases not matched to a gene. The CDR3 protein is CASSPPLAEYNEQFF. The CDR3 region has the DNA TGTGCCAGCAGCCCCCCCCTAGCGGAGTACAATGAGCAGTTCTTC.

The V call is TRBV5-5, the J call TRBJ1-2; a possible D gene is TRBD1 (5 bases). Per germline, CDR1 SGHKS and CDR2 YYEKEE (reference sequence). This CDR3 contains 14 residues. The germline V and J ends were trimmed by 0 bases and 3 bases, with 9 bases remaining between them. The CDR3 here is CASSLARVDYGYTF. DNA of the CDR3: TGTGCCAGCAGCTTGGCCAGGGTGGACTATGGCTACACCTTC.

The chain recombines TRBV10-3 with TRBJ2-7, with a tentative D call TRBD1 (5 bases). CDR1 and CDR2 from the germline V gene are ENHRY and SYGVKD. V lost 2 bases and J lost 5, with 10 bases in between. This CDR3 spans 13 amino acids. CDR3 in DNA: TGTGCCATCAGTGAGGGGGCGCGGAACGAGCAGTACTTC. Amino acid sequence: CAISEGARNEQYF.

The CDR3 nucleotides are TGCGCCAGCAGCCACAGAGACAGGGGACGAACAGATACGCAGTATTTT. Translation: CASSHRDRGRTDTQYF. The chain is built from TRBV4-1 and TRBJ2-3; TRBD1 agrees at 8 bases. The CDR3 totals 16 residues. The germline gives CDR1 MGHRA, CDR2 YSYEKL. With V trimmed by 3 bases and J by 3 bases, 8 bases remained unmatched.

The chain couples TRBV7-9 to TRBJ2-3; D may be TRBD1 (6 bases). Trimming stripped 5 bases from V and 0 bases from J, with 18 bases between. The CDR3 is 17 residues long. Per germline, CDR1 SEHNR and CDR2 FQNEAQ (reference sequence). The chain's CDR3 is CASSVTGLLHSTDTQYF. CDR3 DNA sequence: TGTGCCAGCAGCGTTACAGGGTTACTACATAGCACAGATACGCAGTATTTT.

The chain recombines TRBV5-8 with TRBJ1-4, with D possibly matching TRBD1 (5 bases). The CDR3 spans 17 residues. Germline loops: CDR1 SGHTS, CDR2 YDEGEE. Trimming stripped 2 bases from V and 1 base from J, with 15 bases between. The CDR3 DNA reads as TGTGCCAGCAGCTTTTTCTGGCAGGGCAAAACTAATGAAAAACTGTTTTTT. It yields the protein CASSFFWQGKTNEKLFF.

This clone is categorized as medium-sized. The chain employs TRBV27 and TRBJ2-1; possibly TRBD2 for D (5 bases). This CDR3 spans 14 amino acids. Trimming stripped 5 bases from V and 5 bases from J, with 13 bases between. The V gene's germline CDR1 is MNHEY and CDR2 SMNVEV (reference sequence). The CDR3 DNA follows: TGTGCCAGCAGTGTCGGAGGCCTCAACAATGAGCAGTTCTTC. It yields the protein CASSVGGLNNEQFF.

The chain employs TRBV24-1 and TRBJ2-5; TRBD1 is a possible D gene (6 bases). This CDR3 region has 15 residues. Trimming shortened V by 4 bases and J by 7 bases, and 18 bases separated the two germline ends. The germline V gene encodes CDR1 KGHDR and CDR2 SFDVKD. In DNA, the CDR3 is TGTGCCACCAGTGAGGCCAACAGGGAAGGAGGGACCCAGTACTTC. This sequence encodes CATSEANREGGTQYF.

The chain employs TRBV27 and TRBJ1-5; tentatively, D is TRBD1 (6 bases). CDR1 is MNHEY and CDR2 is SMNVEV in the germline V gene (reference sequence). V was cut by 5 bases and J by 7 bases, with 15 bases left in between. The CDR3 totals 14 residues. The CDR3 region has the DNA TGTGCCAGCAGTGAAACAGGGATGAGGCAGCCCCAGCATTTT. It yields the protein CASSETGMRQPQHF.

The rearrangement joins TRBV19 to TRBJ1-5; 9 positions match TRBD1. Per the germline V gene, CDR1 is LNHDA and CDR2 is SQIVND (reference sequence). The CDR3 sequence is 16 residues long. Unmatched junction bases numbered 8, after V lost 8 bases and J lost 0 bases. As DNA, the CDR3 is TGTGCCAGTTGGACAGGGGATCCCTCTAGCAATCAGCCCCAGCATTTT. As protein: CASWTGDPSSNQPQHF.

The chain carries TRBV6-6 and TRBJ1-5; D gene unclear. The CDR3 length is 12 residues. Germline V gives CDR1 MNHNY, CDR2 SVGAGI (reference sequence). V was cut by 2 bases and J by 5 bases, with 4 bases left in between. DNA of the CDR3: TGTGCCAGCAGTTACACAGATCAGCCCCAGCATTTT. Translated: CASSYTDQPQHF.

This clone was found a few times. The rearrangement uses TRBV6-5 and TRBJ1-6; 7 nucleotides align to TRBD1. This CDR3 is built from 12 residues. CDR1 and CDR2 (germline): MNHEY, SVGAGI. V was pared by 6 bases and J by 13 bases, with 6 bases of the junction left unmatched. The DNA of the CDR3 is TGTGCCAGCAGGGGGGACAGTCTGCCCCTCCACTTT. It is translated as CASRGDSLPLHF.

Concerning this clone itself: One end of the junction does not line up with germline, which may come from a read error. The rearrangement joins TRBV27 to TRBJ2-7; a weak D match, TRBD2 (5 bases). The CDR3 runs 18 residues. The V gene's germline CDR1 is MNHEY and CDR2 SMNVEV (reference sequence). The DNA for the CDR3 is TGTGCCAGCAGTTTATTCGGAAGAGGGAGAGCGACCTCCGACGAGCAGTACTTC. Protein: CASSLFGRGRATSDEQYF.

Here the CDR3 DNA reads TGTGCCAGCACTCAGATTGAGCAGTTCTTC. Translating gives CASTQIEQFF. This sequence joins TRBV6-5 and TRBJ2-1, with unresolved D. Trimming cost V 7 bases and J 9 bases, with 7 bases left between them. CDR1 and CDR2 (germline): MNHEY, SVGAGI. There are 10 residues in the CDR3.

The chain employs TRBV5-1 and TRBJ2-3; D remains unclear. The ends were cut back, 4 bases at V and 0 bases at J, with 15 bases in the middle. Per the germline V gene, CDR1 is SGHRS and CDR2 is YFSETQ. CDR3 size: 16 residues. The CDR3 loop is CASSNPAGVSTDTQYF. In DNA form, the CDR3 reads TGCGCCAGCAGCAACCCAGCAGGCGTTAGCACAGATACGCAGTATTTT. Full variable domain (outside the CDR3, taken from reference TRBV5-1 and TRBJ2-3): KAGVTQTPRYLIKTRGQQVTLSCSPISGHRSVSWYQQTPGQGLQFLFEYFSETQRNKGNFPGRFSGRQFSNSRSEMNVSTLELGDSALYLCASSNPAGVSTDTQYFGPGTRLTVL.

This chain uses TRBV2 with TRBJ1-2; D gene unclear. The length of the CDR3 is 13 residues. The V end lost 4 bases, the J end lost 4 bases, and 10 bases lay between the germline ends. Germline V lookup: CDR1 SNHLY, CDR2 FYNNEI. This chain's CDR3 is CASSVRGIYGYTF. CDR3 nucleotides: TGTGCCAGCAGTGTTCGGGGAATCTATGGCTACACCTTC.

This chain joins TRBV4-1 and TRBJ2-1; tentative D call: TRBD2 (6 bases). This CDR3 is built from 14 residues. V gave up 1 base and J gave up 8 bases, with 12 bases separating them. Germline CDR1 and CDR2: MGHRA and YSYEKL. The CDR3 loop is CASSQVGGWYEQFF. CDR3 in DNA: TGCGCCAGCAGCCAAGTGGGAGGTTGGTATGAGCAGTTCTTC.

The chain recombines TRBV5-4 with TRBJ2-1, with D tentatively TRBD2 (6 bases). CDR1 is SGHNT and CDR2 is YYREEE in the germline V gene (reference sequence). V lost 2 bases to trimming and J lost 0 bases, with 12 bases between them. This CDR3 region has 16 residues. The CDR3 sequence: CASSFPPTSSYNEQFF. For the CDR3, the DNA is TGTGCCAGCAGCTTCCCACCGACTAGCTCCTACAATGAGCAGTTCTTC.

The chain employs TRBV25-1 and TRBJ2-3, with a tentative D call TRBD1 (5 bases). The CDR3 is made up of 16 amino acids. Germline CDR1 reads MGHDK; CDR2 reads SYGVNS. Trimming pared 1 base from V and 4 bases from J, leaving 15 bases between. CDR3: CASSESPGNKADTQYF. The CDR3 coding sequence is TGTGCCAGCAGTGAATCGCCAGGGAACAAGGCAGATACGCAGTATTTT.

The chain is built from TRBV19 and TRBJ2-3; 9 bases are a match to TRBD1. This CDR3 is 14 amino acids long. J was trimmed by 1 base and V by 8 bases; bases with no gene match: 4. The V gene's germline CDR1 is LNHDA and CDR2 SQIVND (reference sequence). The CDR3: CASRDRGGTDTQYF. CDR3 nucleotide sequence: TGTGCCAGTCGCGACAGGGGGGGCACAGATACGCAGTATTTT. Complete variable domain (other parts from reference TRBV19 and TRBJ2-3): DGGITQSPKYLFRKEGQNVTLSCEQNLNHDAMYWYRQDPGQGLRLIYYSQIVNDFQKGDIAEGYSVSREKKESFPLTVTSAQKNPTAFYLCASRDRGGTDTQYFGPGTRLTVL.

The V and J genes are TRBV4-3 and TRBJ2-5, with TRBD2 as a possible D gene (6 bases). The CDR3 spans 15 residues. Trimming removed 2 bases at V and 4 bases at J, with 14 bases between. Germline CDR1 is LGHNA and CDR2 is YSLEER. This chain's CDR3 is CASSQSQEGRETQYF. The DNA for the CDR3 is TGCGCCAGCAGCCAAAGCCAGGAGGGGCGAGAGACCCAGTACTTC.

The rearrangement uses TRBV11-2 and TRBJ2-1; D uncertain. The ends were cut back, 3 bases at V and 6 bases at J, with 12 bases in the middle. The V gene's germline CDR1 is SGHAT and CDR2 FQNNGV. The length of the CDR3 is 14 residues. CDR3: CASSFLSVLNEQFF. The CDR3 DNA reads as TGTGCCAGCAGCTTTCTCTCCGTACTCAATGAGCAGTTCTTC.

CDR3 DNA: TGTGCCAGCAGCTTGGGGCAGGGATTCCCCTACGAGCAGTACTTC. Translating gives CASSLGQGFPYEQYF. J is TRBJ2-7 and V is TRBV5-6, with TRBD1 as a possible D gene (5 bases). The germline gives CDR1 SGHDT, CDR2 YYEEEE. This CDR3 contains 15 residues. V gave up 0 bases and J gave up 2 bases, with 12 bases separating them.

This chain connects TRBV6-5 to TRBJ2-1; 7 bases fit TRBD2. Germline values: CDR1 MNHEY, CDR2 SVGAGI. CDR3 length: 15 amino acids. V trimming: 2 bases; J trimming: 3 bases; junction bases outside the gene matches: 4. This chain's CDR3 is CASSYDSSGYNEQFF. The CDR3 bases are TGTGCCAGCAGTTACGATTCTAGCGGCTACAATGAGCAGTTCTTC.